This T cell receptor (beta chain) was sequenced in a study of identifying expanded T cells in peripheral blood. This table comes from immunoSEQ multiplex PCR, and its TCRdb copy is limited to in-frame clones, with some not included. Of over 75,000 clones in the sample, approximately 88% were seen once. CDR3 length: 14 residues. Trimming removed 0 bases at V and 4 bases at J, with 10 bases between. Germline loops: CDR1 SGHNT, CDR2 YYREEE (reference sequence). During the collection period, no donor immune events like infections were recorded. The chain links TRBV5-4 to TRBJ1-2, with D perhaps TRBD1 (5 bases). The clonotype originates from a person between 18 and 75 years old in good health. The sequencing sample was made of blood. This CDR3 is CASSLAGAFYGYTF. The CDR3 coding sequence is TGTGCCAGCAGCTTGGCCGGGGCCTTCTATGGCTACACCTTC.